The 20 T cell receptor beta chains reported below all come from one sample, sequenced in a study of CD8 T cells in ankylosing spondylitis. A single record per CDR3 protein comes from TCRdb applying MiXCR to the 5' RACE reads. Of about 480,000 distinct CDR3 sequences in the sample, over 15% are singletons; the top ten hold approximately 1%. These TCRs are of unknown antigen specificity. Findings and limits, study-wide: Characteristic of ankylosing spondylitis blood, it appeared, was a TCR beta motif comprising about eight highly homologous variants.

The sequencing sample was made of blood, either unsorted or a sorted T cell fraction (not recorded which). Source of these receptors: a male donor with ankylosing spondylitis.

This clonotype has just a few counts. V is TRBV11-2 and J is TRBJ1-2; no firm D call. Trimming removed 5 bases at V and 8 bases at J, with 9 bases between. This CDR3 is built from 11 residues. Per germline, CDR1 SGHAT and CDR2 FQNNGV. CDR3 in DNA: TGTGCCAGCAGCGCCGGTCGAGGCTACACCTTC. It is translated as CASSAGRGYTF.

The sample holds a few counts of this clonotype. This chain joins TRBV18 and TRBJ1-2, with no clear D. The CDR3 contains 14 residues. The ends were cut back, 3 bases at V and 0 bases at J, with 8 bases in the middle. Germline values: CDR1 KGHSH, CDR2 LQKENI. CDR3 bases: TGTGCCAGCTCACCTGAGATTGCTAACTATGGCTACACCTTC. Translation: CASSPEIANYGYTF.

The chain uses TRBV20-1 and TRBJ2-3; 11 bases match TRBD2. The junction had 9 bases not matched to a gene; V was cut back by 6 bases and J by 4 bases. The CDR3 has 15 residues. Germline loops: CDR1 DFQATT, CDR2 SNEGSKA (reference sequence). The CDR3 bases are TGCAGTGCAACAGTAGCGGGGGGGCAATCAGATACGCAGTATTTT. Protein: CSATVAGGQSDTQYF.

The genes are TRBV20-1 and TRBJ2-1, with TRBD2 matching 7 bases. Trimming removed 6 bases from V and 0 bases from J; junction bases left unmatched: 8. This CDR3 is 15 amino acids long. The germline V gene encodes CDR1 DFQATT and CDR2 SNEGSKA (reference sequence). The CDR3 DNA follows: TGCAGTGCCCCCTGGGGGGGACTCTCCTACAATGAGCAGTTCTTC. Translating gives CSAPWGGLSYNEQFF.

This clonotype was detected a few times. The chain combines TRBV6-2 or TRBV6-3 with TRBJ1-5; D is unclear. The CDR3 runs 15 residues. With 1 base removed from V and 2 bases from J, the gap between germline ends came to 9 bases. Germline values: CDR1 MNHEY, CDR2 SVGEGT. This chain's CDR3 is CASSYWGIGNQPQHF. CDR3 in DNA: TGTGCCAGCAGTTACTGGGGTATAGGCAATCAGCCCCAGCATTTT.

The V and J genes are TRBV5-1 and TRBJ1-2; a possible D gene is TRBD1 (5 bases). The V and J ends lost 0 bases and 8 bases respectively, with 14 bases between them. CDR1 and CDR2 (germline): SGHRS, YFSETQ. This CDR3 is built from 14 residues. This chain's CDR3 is CASSLEWGVDGYTF. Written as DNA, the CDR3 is TGCGCCAGCAGCTTGGAATGGGGGGTGGACGGCTACACCTTC.

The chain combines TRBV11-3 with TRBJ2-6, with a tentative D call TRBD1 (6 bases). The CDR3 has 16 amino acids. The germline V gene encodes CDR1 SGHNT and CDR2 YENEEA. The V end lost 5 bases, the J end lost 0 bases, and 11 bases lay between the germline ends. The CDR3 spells CASSPTGFSGANVLTF. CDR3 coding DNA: TGTGCCAGCAGCCCGACAGGTTTCTCTGGGGCCAACGTCCTGACTTTC.

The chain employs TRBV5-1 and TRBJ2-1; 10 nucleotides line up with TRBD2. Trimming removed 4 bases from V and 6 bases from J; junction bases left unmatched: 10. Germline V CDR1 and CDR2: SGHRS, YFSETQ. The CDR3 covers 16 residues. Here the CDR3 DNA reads TGCGCCAGCAGCCGGACTGGGCTAGCGGGGGTCAATGAGCAGTTCTTC. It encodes CASSRTGLAGVNEQFF.

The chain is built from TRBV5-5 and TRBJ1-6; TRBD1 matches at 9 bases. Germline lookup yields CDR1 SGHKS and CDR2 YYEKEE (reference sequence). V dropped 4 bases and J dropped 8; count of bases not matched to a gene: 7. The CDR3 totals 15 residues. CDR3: CASSARDRAYSPLHF. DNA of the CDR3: TGTGCCAGCAGCGCCCGGGACAGGGCTTATTCACCCCTCCACTTT.

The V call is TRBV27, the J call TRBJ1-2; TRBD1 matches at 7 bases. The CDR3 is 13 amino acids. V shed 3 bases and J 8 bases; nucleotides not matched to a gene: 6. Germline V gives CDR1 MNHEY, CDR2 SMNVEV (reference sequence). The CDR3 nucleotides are TGTGCCAGCAGTTTGCCAGGGGGTGGGGGCTACACCTTC. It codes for CASSLPGGGGYTF.

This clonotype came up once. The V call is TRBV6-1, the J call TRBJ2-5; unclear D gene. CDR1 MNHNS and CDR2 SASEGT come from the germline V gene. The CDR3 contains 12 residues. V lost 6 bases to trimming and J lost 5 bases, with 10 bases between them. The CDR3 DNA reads TGTGCCAGCAGGCGGCCCAAGGAGACCCAGTACTTC. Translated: CASRRPKETQYF.

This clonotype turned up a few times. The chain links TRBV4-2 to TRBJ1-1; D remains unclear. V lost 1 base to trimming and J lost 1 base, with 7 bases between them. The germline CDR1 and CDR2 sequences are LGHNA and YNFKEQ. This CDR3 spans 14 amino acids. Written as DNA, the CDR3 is TGTGCCAGCAGCCAAGTCCCGCAGAACACTGAAGCTTTCTTT. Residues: CASSQVPQNTEAFF.

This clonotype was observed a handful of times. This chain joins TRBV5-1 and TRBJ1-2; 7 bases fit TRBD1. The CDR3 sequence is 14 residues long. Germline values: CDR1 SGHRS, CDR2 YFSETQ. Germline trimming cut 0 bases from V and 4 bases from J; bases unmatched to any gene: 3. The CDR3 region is CASSLVGDSYGYTF. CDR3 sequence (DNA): TGCGCCAGCAGCTTGGTCGGGGACAGCTATGGCTACACCTTC.

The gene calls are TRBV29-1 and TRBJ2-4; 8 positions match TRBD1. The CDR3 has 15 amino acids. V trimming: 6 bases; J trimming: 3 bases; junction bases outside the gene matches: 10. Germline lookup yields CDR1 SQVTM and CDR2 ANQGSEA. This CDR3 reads CSVGGQGRGKNIQYF. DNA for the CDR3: TGCAGCGTCGGCGGACAGGGTAGAGGCAAAAACATTCAGTACTTC.

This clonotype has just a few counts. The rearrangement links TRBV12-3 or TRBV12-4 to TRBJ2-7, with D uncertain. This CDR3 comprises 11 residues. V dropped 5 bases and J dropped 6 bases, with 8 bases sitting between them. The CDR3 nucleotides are TGTGCCAGCAGTCGGGTTCGCGAGCAGTACTTC. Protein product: CASSRVREQYF.

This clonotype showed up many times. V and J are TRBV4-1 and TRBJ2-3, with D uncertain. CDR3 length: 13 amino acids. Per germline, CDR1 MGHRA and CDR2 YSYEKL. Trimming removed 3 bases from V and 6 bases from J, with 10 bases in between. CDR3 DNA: TGCGCCAGCAGCCACCCTTTTCAGGATACGCAGTATTTT. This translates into CASSHPFQDTQYF.

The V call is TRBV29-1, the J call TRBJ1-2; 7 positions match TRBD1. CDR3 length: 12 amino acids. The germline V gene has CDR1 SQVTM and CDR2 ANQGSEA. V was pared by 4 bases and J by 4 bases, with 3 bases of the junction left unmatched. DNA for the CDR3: TGCAGCGTTGCCGGGACAGTCTATGGCTACACCTTC. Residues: CSVAGTVYGYTF.

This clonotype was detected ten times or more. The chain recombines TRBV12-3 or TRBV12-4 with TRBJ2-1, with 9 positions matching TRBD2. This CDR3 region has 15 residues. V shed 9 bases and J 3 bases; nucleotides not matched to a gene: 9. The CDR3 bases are TGTGCCAGATACCCGCTAGCGGGGATCTACAATGAGCAGTTCTTC. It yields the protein CARYPLAGIYNEQFF.

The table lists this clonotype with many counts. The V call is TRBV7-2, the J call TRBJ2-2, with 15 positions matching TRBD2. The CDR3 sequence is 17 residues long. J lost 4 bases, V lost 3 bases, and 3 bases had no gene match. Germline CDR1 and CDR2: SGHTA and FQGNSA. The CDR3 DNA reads TGTGCCAGCAGCTTGGGACTAGCGGGAGGATCCACCGGGGAGCTGTTTTTT. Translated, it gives CASSLGLAGGSTGELFF.

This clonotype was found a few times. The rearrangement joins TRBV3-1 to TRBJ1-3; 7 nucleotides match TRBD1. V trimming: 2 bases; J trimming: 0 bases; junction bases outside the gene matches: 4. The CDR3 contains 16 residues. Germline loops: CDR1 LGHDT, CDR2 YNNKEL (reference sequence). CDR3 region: CASSQRGQNSGNTIYF. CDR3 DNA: TGTGCCAGCAGCCAAAGGGGACAGAACTCTGGAAACACCATATATTTT.